Listed below are T cell receptor beta chains from one sample, sequenced in a study of blood T cell repertoires in COVID-19. Clones were read by immunoSEQ multiplex PCR, and TCRdb kept only the in-frame ones, dropping some. This table has about 19,000 clones, about four fifths appearing once. What was sequenced was peripheral blood. The receptor source for this set is a human donor in a cohort sampled during active COVID-19. Both conserved end residues are part of each CDR3. Fields, in order: clone size, J gene, V gene, D gene, CDR3 protein, CDR3 DNA. A D gene is named only where the DNA matches it firmly. Expanded clones get a size class; other rows say once, few or many, or leave the size out.

NA	TRBJ2-7	TRBV28	TRBD2	CASSLGLAGGEQYF	TGTGCCAGCAGTTTGGGACTAGCGGGTGGCGAGCAGTACTTC
few	TRBJ2-7	TRBV7-3	TRBD2	CASSTTSGYEQYF	TGTGCCAGCAGCACGACTAGCGGCTACGAGCAGTACTTC
NA	TRBJ2-2	TRBV11-2	TRBD2	CASSLLGSGSAGGELFF	TGTGCCAGCAGCTTGCTGGGTAGCGGGAGCGCTGGCGGGGAGCTGTTTTTT
NA	TRBJ2-1	TRBV4-2	NA	CASSQDPMGVGNEQFF	TGTGCCAGCAGCCAAGATCCGATGGGAGTGGGGAATGAGCAGTTCTTC
NA	TRBJ2-7	TRBV20-1	NA	CSAKIRYEQYF	TGCAGTGCTAAAATTCGGTACGAGCAGTACTTC
few	TRBJ2-7	TRBV19	TRBD1	CASSLTGASYEQYF	TGTGCCAGTAGTCTCACAGGGGCCTCCTACGAGCAGTACTTC
NA	TRBJ2-7	TRBV29-1	NA	CSARGAGSYEQYF	TGCAGCGCAAGAGGGGCGGGATCCTACGAGCAGTACTTC
NA	TRBJ1-5	TRBV5-7	NA	CASSLVRTGCWPQHF	TGTGCCAGCAGCTTGGTCCGTACGGGGTGTTGGCCCCAGCATTTT
NA	TRBJ1-1	TRBV6-5	NA	CASSYSSSGTEAFF	TGTGCCAGCAGTTACTCGAGTTCTGGTACTGAAGCTTTCTTT
NA	TRBJ2-7	TRBV27	TRBD1	CASSSRTGRRYEQYF	TGTGCCAGCAGTTCCAGGACAGGGAGACGCTACGAGCAGTACTTC
NA	TRBJ1-1	TRBV11-2	NA	CASSLRQFGLTMNTEAFF	TGTGCCAGCAGCTTAAGACAGTTCGGGTTAACAATGAACACTGAAGCTTTCTTT
NA	TRBJ2-1	TRBV5-4	NA	CASSFGQSNEQFF	TGTGCCAGCAGCTTCGGACAGTCAAATGAGCAGTTCTTC
NA	TRBJ1-3	TRBV30	NA	CAWKVTSGNTIYF	TGTGCCTGGAAGGTGACAAGTGGAAACACCATATATTTT
NA	TRBJ2-1	TRBV5-1	NA	CASSLATATSYNEQFF	TGCGCCAGCAGCTTGGCGACAGCCACTTCGTACAATGAGCAGTTCTTC
once	TRBJ2-1	TRBV4-1	TRBD1	CASSQDQGVYNEQFF	TGCGCCAGCAGCCAAGATCAGGGGGTATACAATGAGCAGTTCTTC
NA	TRBJ2-1	TRBV28	NA	CAINSRLTLGPKEFF	TGTGCCATCAACTCCCGATTAACCTTGGGCCCTAAAGAGTTCTTC
NA	TRBJ1-1	TRBV4-1	NA	CASSQDPRKYSQNTEAFF	TGCGCCAGCAGCCAAGATCCCAGGAAGTACAGCCAGAACACTGAAGCTTTCTTT
NA	TRBJ2-3	TRBV7-8	NA	CASRTSDTQYF	TGTGCCAGCAGAACCAGTGATACGCAGTATTTT
NA	TRBJ2-1	TRBV6-1	TRBD2	CASSEESGAGSYNEQFF	TGTGCCAGCAGTGAAGAAAGCGGGGCTGGATCCTACAATGAGCAGTTCTTC
NA	TRBJ2-1	TRBV9	TRBD2	CASTLGVGLGTGEQFF	TGTGCCAGCACCCTGGGGGTGGGACTAGGAACGGGTGAGCAGTTCTTC
few	TRBJ2-7	TRBV3-1/TRBV3-2	NA	CASSQGFSSGPFRAYF	TGTGCCAGCAGCCAAGGATTCTCGTCCGGACCCTTCAGGGCGTACTTC
NA	TRBJ2-6	TRBV6-5	NA	CASSTQGTGANVLTF	TGTGCCAGCAGTACGCAGGGTACTGGGGCCAACGTCCTGACTTTC
NA	TRBJ1-5	TRBV28	NA	CASSLDRYNQPQHF	TGTGCCAGCAGCCTTGACAGGTACAATCAGCCCCAGCATTTT
NA	TRBJ1-5	TRBV6-4	NA	CASSCVLYSNQPQHF	TGTGCCAGCAGTTGTGTCCTTTATAGCAATCAGCCCCAGCATTTT
NA	TRBJ1-1	TRBV18	NA	CASSGDRNTEAFF	TGTGCCAGCTCAGGAGACAGGAACACTGAAGCTTTCTTT
NA	TRBJ2-7	TRBV10-3	NA	CATTPDSPPYEQYF	TGTGCCACAACGCCGGACAGCCCCCCGTACGAGCAGTACTTC
NA	TRBJ2-6	TRBV21-1	NA	CASSRGTGGYRNSGANVLTF	TGTGCCAGCAGCAGAGGGACAGGGGGTTACCGGAACTCTGGGGCCAACGTCCTGACTTTC
NA	TRBJ2-5	TRBV6-5	TRBD2	CASSLGTSGTETQYF	TGTGCCAGCAGCTTAGGGACTAGCGGGACAGAGACCCAGTACTTC
NA	TRBJ2-7	TRBV15	NA	CATSREQGGYEQYF	TGTGCCACCAGCAGAGAGCAGGGTGGATACGAGCAGTACTTC
NA	TRBJ2-5	TRBV12-3/TRBV12-4	TRBD1	CATGTGEWETQYF	TGTGCGACTGGGACAGGGGAATGGGAGACCCAGTACTTC
once	TRBJ2-1	TRBV5-1	TRBD2	CASTPRGGTSGRGSYNEQFF	TGCGCCAGCACCCCCCGGGGAGGGACTAGCGGGAGGGGCTCCTACAATGAGCAGTTCTTC
NA	TRBJ2-5	TRBV15	TRBD1	CATSRDPTGGAGTQYF	TGTGCCACCAGCAGGGACCCCACAGGGGGCGCGGGGACCCAGTACTTC
NA	TRBJ1-4	TRBV30	NA	CAWSADAGKLFF	TGTGCCTGGAGTGCCGACGCGGGAAAACTGTTTTTT
NA	TRBJ1-1	TRBV28	NA	CARYIRNTEAFF	TGTGCCAGGTATATCAGGAACACTGAAGCTTTCTTT
NA	TRBJ2-7	TRBV6-2/TRBV6-3	NA	CASSQRSTGFYEQYF	TGTGCCAGCAGCCAAAGGTCGACTGGGTTCTACGAGCAGTACTTC
NA	TRBJ2-3	TRBV4-1	NA	CASSQEYGRDGTGGTQYF	TGCGCCAGCAGCCAAGAGTACGGCCGAGACGGGACCGGGGGTACGCAGTATTTT
NA	TRBJ2-1	TRBV14	NA	CASSLVDVGLPPYEQFF	TGTGCCAGCAGCCTCGTCGATGTTGGGCTCCCTCCCTATGAGCAGTTCTTC
NA	TRBJ1-2	TRBV29-1	NA	CSDTQTGVGYTF	TGCAGCGACACCCAGACGGGGGTTGGCTACACCTTC
once	TRBJ1-2	TRBV6-2/TRBV6-3	NA	CASSSLYGYTF	TGTGCCAGCAGTTCCCTCTATGGCTACACCTTC
NA	TRBJ2-7	TRBV6-2/TRBV6-3	NA	CASSVISKDLRTYEQYF	TGTGCCAGCAGTGTAATATCAAAGGACTTGAGAACCTACGAGCAGTACTTC
NA	TRBJ1-1	TRBV27	NA	CASSLEVSTEAFF	TGTGCCAGCAGTCTCGAAGTGAGCACTGAAGCTTTCTTT
NA	TRBJ2-7	TRBV6-2/TRBV6-3	NA	CASSYVQTGSYEQYF	TGTGCCAGCAGTTACGTCCAGACAGGCTCCTACGAGCAGTACTTC
NA	TRBJ2-1	TRBV29-1	TRBD2	CSVLPYTSGSSGNNEQFF	TGCAGCGTTCTTCCGTATACTAGCGGGAGTTCAGGGAACAATGAGCAGTTCTTC
NA	TRBJ1-1	TRBV29-1	NA	CSVRQGHTEAFF	TGCAGCGTTAGGCAGGGCCACACTGAAGCTTTCTTT
once	TRBJ2-1	TRBV24-1	TRBD2	CATSDLGLAGGRQFF	TGTGCCACCAGTGATTTAGGACTAGCGGGAGGAAGGCAGTTCTTC